This T cell receptor beta chain was observed in a study of T cells in Graves' hyperthyroidism and ophthalmopathy. Across the whole study: The initial diagnosis was the point when peripheral blood was collected, ahead of any treatment. General study results and limits: Ophthalmopathy and stable hyperthyroidism were separated by a 13 V-J model. Blood also carried most thyroid clonotypes expanded above 0.001.

Orbital computed tomography and thyroid ultrasound, together with serum TRAb and thyroxine and clinical symptoms, were used for diagnoses. The V gene's germline CDR1 is MNHNS and CDR2 SASEGT. V was pared by 3 bases and J by 0 bases, with 11 bases between. The CDR3 has 15 residues. What was amplified from RNA transcripts were TCR beta CDR3 regions. When the TCR CDR3 underwent first-round RT-PCR, the HTBI primer set was used. TCRdb recomputed calls from the multiplex PCR reads with MiXCR, one row per CDR3 protein. The table lists 130,000 or so distinct CDR3 sequences, approximately 20% of them singletons. Turning to this clonotype: What it recognizes is unknown.

What was sequenced was blood. This chain joins TRBV6-1 and TRBJ1-1; D is undetermined. The clonotype was recovered from a woman aged 50 to 65 with Graves' hyperthyroidism that later progressed to Graves' ophthalmopathy. CDR3 nucleotides: TGTGCCAGCAGTGATCGCGCAACGGTGAACACTGAAGCTTTCTTT. Amino acid sequence: CASSDRATVNTEAFF.